The TCR beta chain under discussion was sequenced for a study of blood T cell repertoires in COVID-19. Background on the study: The samples span acute and convalescent COVID-19 from the United States, Italy and Spain. T cells, B-cell-depleted T cells, or PBMCs supplied cDNA or gDNA.

Source study methods: Reference gene primer amplification in the assay estimated nucleated cell counts. TCRdb keeps only in-frame clones here, not all; method: immunoSEQ multiplex PCR. The V and J calls and the clone size are those of that table, but D and trimming were determined from the DNA. Here the sample spans hundreds of thousands of clones, around 88% being singletons. Germline V gives CDR1 KGHSH, CDR2 LQKENI. This CDR3 has 16 residues. V trimming: 5 bases; J trimming: 5 bases; junction bases outside the gene matches: 11. The genes are TRBV18 and TRBJ2-7; 11 nucleotides align to TRBD1. The sample consisted of peripheral blood. The source is an elderly man with acute or convalescent COVID-19. CDR3 loop: CASSSRTGGEKNEQYF. The DNA for the CDR3 is TGTGCCAGCTCATCTAGGACAGGGGGCGAAAAAAACGAGCAGTACTTC.